This T cell receptor beta chain was sequenced in a study of T-cell memory formation after mild COVID-19. Comment on this clonotype: Antigen unknown.

The J segment lost 6 bases and the V segment lost 0 bases, leaving 4 bases of the junction unmatched. Per the germline V gene, CDR1 is LGHDT and CDR2 is YNNKEL (reference sequence). CDR3 size: 16 residues. Study-level findings and limits: Mainly in CM and EM were contracting CD4+ clones; CD8+ were in EMRA. From day 15 to 85, contracting clones were balanced between CD4 and CD8, whereas later expanders leaned toward CD4+. Confirmation was lacking for SARS-CoV-2 specificity of second-wave clones that peaked on day 37. Detection of some responders pre-infection suggested pre-existing cross-reactive memory T cells participated.

TCRdb itself ran the 5' RACE reads through MiXCR, one entry per CDR3 protein. The data hold roughly 130,000 distinct CDR3 sequences, with about 15% observed a single time. The clonotype was recovered from an adult woman who had mild COVID-19 (a few samples of this study predate the infection). Cell type and time point are not known. The V gene is TRBV3-1, the J gene TRBJ2-2; 10 bases line up with TRBD2. Sequencing was done on a sample of PBMCs or a T cell subset sorted from them (not recorded which). CDR3 in amino acids: CASSQEPSGSAGELFF. DNA of the CDR3: TGTGCCAGCAGCCAAGAGCCTAGCGGGAGTGCCGGGGAGCTGTTTTTT.